This TCR beta chain originates from a study of tumor and adjacent non-tumor tissue in lung cancer. Study details: Patients comprised 12 adenocarcinoma, a couple of squamous cell carcinoma and 1 small cell lung cancer. Patients were aged about 30 to 80, approximately ten men and about 5 women, stage I to III. Around 4.5 million productive TCRbeta reads were obtained per sample on average.

No cell sorting was done before RNA was extracted from the tissue. This non-tumor lung sample came from over 3 cm beyond the tumor edge. Donors were chemotherapy-naive, newly diagnosed lung cancer surgical patients in China, August–late 2014. The library came from three nested PCR rounds adapted from ARM-PCR protocols. TCRdb redid the calling of the multiplex PCR reads with MiXCR, one entry per CDR3 protein. Of roughly 49,000 distinct CDR3 sequences in the sample, 74% were seen once. Germline V lookup: CDR1 SQVTM, CDR2 ANQGSEA. Trimming removed 7 bases from V and 12 bases from J, with 29 bases in between. CDR3 size: 15 residues.

Input material: distant non-tumor lung tissue. The genes are TRBV29-1 and TRBJ2-3; maybe TRBD1 (6 bases). The clonotype originates from a woman in her fifties or sixties with non-small cell lung cancer. In DNA form, the CDR3 reads TGCAGCGCAATGAAGGACAGTTCGAGCACAGATATACAGTATTTT. This encodes CSAMKDSSSTDIQYF.